What follows describes a single T cell receptor (beta chain). Its antigen is still unknown. This sample stems from a study of cytomegalovirus exposure and HLA in healthy donors. Findings and limits, study-wide: According to a subsequent analysis, TCR clusters from the first cohort were inclined to appear together in the roughly 130 validation repertoires. Reports described diagnosis of cytomegalovirus status by the classifier as highly specific and sensitive. In vitro experiments confirmed that three CMV-associated chains were specific for CMV antigens.

Germline V gives CDR1 MNHEY, CDR2 SVGAGI. CDR3 length equals 16 residues. V was pared by 0 bases and J by 9 bases, with 15 bases between. Some clones are missing from TCRdb's copy, which holds only in-frame ones; the method was immunoSEQ multiplex PCR. Here the sample spans 150,000 or so clones, over 80% being singletons. The clonotype originates from a woman aged 30 to 39 in good health and CMV-seropositive. The sample was PBMCs. V gene TRBV6-5 combines with J gene TRBJ1-6; no clear D gene. The CDR3 nucleotides are TGTGCCAGCAGTTACTCAAACGGGATCCCGGGTTCACCCCTCCACTTT. Its protein is CASSYSNGIPGSPLHF.